This entry lists 30 T cell receptor beta chains sequenced from one sample in a study of cytomegalovirus exposure and HLA in healthy donors. The PCR had 60 Vbeta and 13 Jbeta primers. This table comes from immunoSEQ multiplex PCR, and its TCRdb copy is limited to in-frame clones, with some not included. The data hold some 190,000 clones, with approximately 90% observed a single time. Sequencing used PBMCs. The receptors shown here come from a boy between 2 and 15 years old in good health and CMV-seronegative.

The chain joins TRBV28 to TRBJ1-2; 8 bases line up with TRBD1. With V trimmed by 4 bases and J by 7 bases, 17 bases remained unmatched. Germline assignment: CDR1 MDHEN and CDR2 SYDVKM. The CDR3 consists of 17 residues. The CDR3 nucleotides read TGTGCCAGCAGTTGGCTACTGCGGACAGGGAGTAAGGGTGGCTACACCTTC. It encodes CASSWLLRTGSKGGYTF.

The chain carries TRBV5-1 and TRBJ2-3; D gene unclear. The CDR3 covers 14 residues. Germline CDR1 is SGHRS and CDR2 is YFSETQ. Between the trimmed V and J ends, which lost 4 bases and 1 base, there was a span of 10 bases. CDR3 protein: CASSIVPGTDTQYF. CDR3 sequence (DNA): TGCGCCAGCAGCATCGTTCCCGGCACAGATACGCAGTATTTT.

The CDR3 loop reads CASSLLQTGTMFYEQYF. The CDR3, as DNA: TGTGCCAGCAGTTTATTGCAGACAGGTACCATGTTCTACGAGCAGTACTTC. The chain employs TRBV27 and TRBJ2-7; D is possibly TRBD1 (6 bases). Germline loops: CDR1 MNHEY, CDR2 SMNVEV (reference sequence). The CDR3 contains 17 residues. V was cut by 1 base and J by 3 bases, with 19 bases left in between.

The V call is TRBV9, the J call TRBJ2-4, with D tentatively TRBD1 (5 bases). The V gene lost 4 bases and the J gene lost 6 bases, with 17 bases spanning the gap. From germline, CDR1 is SGDLS and CDR2 YYNGEE. CDR3 length: 15 amino acids. CDR3 nucleotides: TGTGCCAGCAGCCTAGACCAGGGTCAGGGAAACATTCAGTACTTC. Its translation: CASSLDQGQGNIQYF.

The rearrangement uses TRBV7-6 and TRBJ2-5, with 14 bases lining up with TRBD2. The DNA end favors TRBJ2-7, so the J call may be wrong. The CDR3 extends over 16 amino acids. Germline values: CDR1 SGHVS, CDR2 FNYEAQ. The CDR3 protein is CASSLSGLAGGSEQYF. The CDR3 DNA follows: TGTGCCAGCAGCTTATCAGGACTAGCGGGGGGATCCGAGCAGTACTTC.

This chain links TRBV6-5 with TRBJ1-2; D is possibly TRBD1 (6 bases). The CDR3 totals 12 residues. V was cut by 7 bases and J by 4 bases, with 10 bases left in between. Germline values: CDR1 MNHEY, CDR2 SVGAGI. CDR3 DNA sequence: TGTGCCAGCAAAGCAGGGGTCTATGGCTACACCTTC. Translation gives CASKAGVYGYTF.

The J gene is TRBJ1-5, the V gene TRBV21-1; the table assigns TRBD1, which was not confirmed against the DNA. TRBV21-1 is flagged as a pseudogene. The CDR3 is 19 amino acids. The chain's CDR3 is CASSKGHRDRGWCNQPQHF. CDR3 coding DNA: TGTGCCAGCAGCAAAGGGCATAGGGACAGGGGGTGGTGCAATCAGCCCCAGCATTTT.

The chain is built from TRBV19 and TRBJ2-1, with TRBD2 matching over 14 bases. The V and J ends lost 6 bases and 9 bases, in that order; junction bases with no gene match: 4. The germline V gene encodes CDR1 LNHDA and CDR2 SQIVND (reference sequence). This CDR3 has 14 residues. CDR3 residues: CASRGLAGVGEQFF. As DNA, the CDR3 is TGTGCCAGTAGGGGACTAGCGGGAGTTGGTGAGCAGTTCTTC.

This chain uses TRBV11-1 with TRBJ1-2; no reliable D call. The length of the CDR3 is 13 residues. The germline V gene has CDR1 SGHAT and CDR2 FQDESV (reference sequence). Trimming took 0 bases from V and 4 from J, leaving 6 bases between them. Here the CDR3 DNA reads TGTGCCAGCAGCTTAGCCCCCGGCTATGGCTACACCTTC. Residues: CASSLAPGYGYTF.

Comments on this clone: One end of the junction fails to match germline, which may point to a read error. The CDR3 here is CSSSPTGLGTDPYEQYF. In nucleotides, the CDR3 is TGTTCCAGCAGCCCAACCGGGCTAGGGACAGACCCCTACGAGCAGTACTTC. J is TRBJ2-7 and V is TRBV7-9; 7 positions agree with TRBD1. Germline CDR1 and CDR2: SEHNR and FQNEAQ (reference sequence). CDR3 length: 17 amino acids.

V gene TRBV29-1 combines with J gene TRBJ2-7; 10 nucleotides align to TRBD2. The CDR3 covers 16 residues. The J segment lost 4 bases and the V segment lost 5 bases, leaving 14 bases of the junction unmatched. The germline V gene encodes CDR1 SQVTM and CDR2 ANQGSEA. The CDR3 protein is CSVLTLRSGGGYEQYF. The CDR3 DNA reads TGCAGCGTTTTAACCCTGCGAAGCGGGGGGGGGTACGAGCAGTACTTC.

This sequence joins TRBV10-3 and TRBJ2-7; TRBD1 is a possible D gene (6 bases). The germline CDR1 and CDR2 sequences are ENHRY and SYGVKD. V shed 6 bases and J shed 2 bases, with 14 bases lying between them. The CDR3 covers 14 residues. The DNA for the CDR3 is TGTGCCATCAGCAGGGGCCAAGAGACCTACGAGCAGTACTTC. It codes for CAISRGQETYEQYF.

The rearrangement joins TRBV7-6 to TRBJ2-1, with 8 nucleotides matching TRBD2. The CDR3 is made up of 17 amino acids. Unmatched junction bases numbered 15, after V lost 5 bases and J lost 6 bases. From germline, CDR1 is SGHVS and CDR2 FNYEAQ. The CDR3 here is CASSRSGGRTYGNEQFF. In nucleotides, the CDR3 is TGTGCCAGCAGCCGCAGCGGGGGCCGAACCTACGGCAATGAGCAGTTCTTC.

The chain recombines TRBV29-1 with TRBJ2-1, with 9 bases that match TRBD1. This CDR3 has 12 residues. Germline CDR1 SQVTM, CDR2 ANQGSEA. J lost 8 bases, V lost 4 bases, and 3 bases had no gene match. The CDR3 DNA reads as TGCAGCGTTGGGGACAGGGACTATGAGCAGTTCTTC. Its translation is CSVGDRDYEQFF.

V gene TRBV28 combines with J gene TRBJ2-1, with 10 bases matching TRBD2. CDR3 length: 16 amino acids. The V and J ends lost 6 bases and 8 bases, in that order; junction bases with no gene match: 13. The germline gives CDR1 MDHEN, CDR2 SYDVKM. The CDR3 DNA sequence: TGTGCCAGCAGCTCTTGGGTAGCGGGAGGTCAGGATGAGCAGTTCTTC. Translating it yields CASSSWVAGGQDEQFF.

This clone was observed a handful of times. A read error is the likely source, as a far larger clone sits one nucleotide away. The chain employs TRBV7-2 and TRBJ2-7; TRBD2 matches at 9 bases. Germline V gene data show CDR1 as SGHTA and CDR2 as FQGNSA. V was clipped by 3 bases and J by 7 bases; unmatched bases: 10. The CDR3 sequence is 15 residues long. This chain's CDR3 is CASSFSSSGSGEQYF. For the CDR3, the DNA is TGTGCCAGCAGCTTTTCGAGTAGCGGGAGTGGTGAGCAGTACTTC.

This chain uses TRBV21-1 with TRBJ2-7; no check of the table's D call, TRBD1, against the DNA was made. TRBV21-1 is annotated as a pseudogene. The CDR3 runs 15 residues. This CDR3 is CAIHVLRGSSYEQYF. For the CDR3, the DNA is TGTGCCATCCACGTACTCAGGGGGTCCTCCTACGAGCAGTACTTC.

This clone was observed a handful of times. This chain joins TRBV28 and TRBJ1-4, with no clear D. Germline loops: CDR1 MDHEN, CDR2 SYDVKM. The CDR3 runs 14 residues. Trimming left V 1 base short and J 7 bases short, with 10 bases between. DNA for the CDR3: TGTGCCAGCAGTTTATTACAGTTTCGTGAAAAACTGTTTTTT. The encoded protein is CASSLLQFREKLFF.

This chain links TRBV7-9 with TRBJ2-3, with 12 bases fitting TRBD2. In germline, CDR1 is SEHNR, CDR2 FQNEAQ (reference sequence). Losses at the gene ends were 5 bases for V and 5 bases for J; bases not matched to a gene: 5. CDR3 length: 15 amino acids. The CDR3: CASSETSGSGDTQYF. The CDR3 bases are TGTGCCAGCAGCGAGACTAGCGGGAGTGGAGATACGCAGTATTTT.

CDR3: CASSFGVGYEQYF. CDR3 bases: TGCGCCAGCAGCTTCGGGGTAGGGTACGAGCAGTACTTC. This sequence joins TRBV5-1 and TRBJ2-7, with D possibly TRBD2 on 5 matching bases. Germline V lookup: CDR1 SGHRS, CDR2 YFSETQ. V dropped 2 bases and J dropped 4 bases, with 10 bases sitting between them. The CDR3 runs to 13 residues.

This chain uses TRBV9 with TRBJ2-3; 9 nucleotides match TRBD2. This CDR3 contains 16 residues. V dropped 0 bases and J dropped 6; count of bases not matched to a gene: 8. The germline CDR1 and CDR2 sequences are SGDLS and YYNGEE. CDR3 residues: CASSVVGGGEGDTQYF. The CDR3 DNA follows: TGTGCCAGCAGCGTAGTGGGCGGGGGGGAGGGGGATACGCAGTATTTT.

This clone came up once. This chain uses TRBV5-4 with TRBJ2-1, with TRBD1 matching over 10 bases. Germline CDR1 and CDR2: SGHNT and YYREEE (reference sequence). This CDR3 has 15 amino acids. Trimming removed 1 base from V and 7 bases from J; junction bases left unmatched: 5. The CDR3 spells CASSLRTGGGNEQFF. The CDR3 DNA follows: TGTGCCAGCAGCTTGAGGACAGGGGGAGGGAATGAGCAGTTCTTC. Full variable domain (missing parts from reference TRBV5-4 and TRBJ2-1): ETGVTQSPTHLIKTRGQQVTLRCSSQSGHNTVSWYQQALGQGPQFIFQYYREEENGRGNFPPRFSGLQFPNYSSELNVNALELDDSALYLCASSLRTGGGNEQFFGPGTRLTVL.

The chain combines TRBV5-4 with TRBJ2-1; D is unclear. V lost 0 bases and J lost 7, with 5 bases in between. CDR3 length: 12 amino acids. Germline CDR1 SGHNT, CDR2 YYREEE (reference sequence). CDR3: CASSLGVNEQFF. CDR3 DNA sequence: TGTGCCAGCAGCTTGGGAGTGAATGAGCAGTTCTTC.

The chain combines TRBV15 with TRBJ1-5; 7 nucleotides align to TRBD1. In germline, CDR1 is LNHNV, CDR2 YYDKDF (reference sequence). Trimming cost V 3 bases and J 5 bases; bases outside gene matches: 7. The length of the CDR3 is 15 residues. The CDR3 protein is CATSSEGTAHQPQHF. CDR3 nucleotides: TGTGCCACCAGCAGCGAAGGGACAGCCCATCAGCCCCAGCATTTT.

This clone showed up just a few times. The chain combines TRBV5-1 with TRBJ2-1, with D unclear. Trimming shortened V by 3 bases and J by 2 bases, and 12 bases separated the two germline ends. The CDR3 is 15 amino acids. Looked up from germline, CDR1 is SGHRS and CDR2 is YFSETQ. The CDR3 sequence: CASSSREATYNEQFF. CDR3 sequence (DNA): TGCGCCAGCAGCTCAAGAGAGGCCACCTACAATGAGCAGTTCTTC.

This clone turned up a few times. This chain uses TRBV9 with TRBJ2-3, with 10 bases that match TRBD2. The J segment lost 0 bases and the V segment lost 2 bases, leaving 3 bases of the junction unmatched. Germline-derived CDR1 and CDR2 are SGDLS and YYNGEE. The CDR3 contains 16 residues. CDR3 coding DNA: TGTGCCAGCAGCGTTAGCGGGGGGACTAGCACAGATACGCAGTATTTT. Its protein is CASSVSGGTSTDTQYF.

The rearrangement links TRBV30 to TRBJ1-1, with TRBD1 matching over 8 bases. The CDR3 runs 13 residues. Per the germline V gene, CDR1 is GTSNPN and CDR2 is SVGIG (reference sequence). Losses at the gene ends were 3 bases for V and 12 bases for J; bases not matched to a gene: 12. The CDR3 spells CAWRVRDRSVPFF. CDR3 sequence (DNA): TGTGCCTGGAGGGTTCGGGACAGGTCGGTTCCTTTCTTT.

The rearrangement uses TRBV27 and TRBJ2-4; maybe TRBD1 (6 bases). Germline CDR1 and CDR2: MNHEY and SMNVEV (reference sequence). The CDR3 loop spans 17 amino acids. V dropped 5 bases and J dropped 2 bases, with 19 bases sitting between them. CDR3 nucleotides: TGTGCCAGCAGTCTTTTTGGGGGCGCGCTCTCCAAAAACATTCAGTACTTC. Encoded protein: CASSLFGGALSKNIQYF.

The chain links TRBV27 to TRBJ1-2; 12 bases line up with TRBD1. Per germline, CDR1 MNHEY and CDR2 SMNVEV (reference sequence). The CDR3 loop spans 16 amino acids. With 5 bases clipped from V and 7 bases from J, the junction kept 11 bases outside the gene matches. The CDR3 nucleotides read TGTGCCAGCAGTACAACAAGAGGGACAGGGGGCCGTGGCTACACCTTC. It yields the protein CASSTTRGTGGRGYTF.

CDR3 nucleotide sequence: TGCGCCAGCAGTGTCTTAGCGGGAGCCTACGAGCAGTACTTC. Its protein product is CASSVLAGAYEQYF. The chain combines TRBV10-2 with TRBJ2-7; TRBD2 aligns across 9 bases. The J segment lost 2 bases and the V segment lost 4 bases, leaving 3 bases of the junction unmatched. CDR1 and CDR2 (germline): WSHSY, SAAADI. The CDR3 has 14 residues.